The clone carrying this T cell receptor (beta chain) was seen a single time. TCRdb re-called the 5' RACE reads with MiXCR, one entry per CDR3 protein. The repertoire holds approximately 65,000 distinct CDR3 sequences, with more than 4.5% as singletons. This CDR3 spans 16 amino acids. The source of the sample is a study of neurological immune-mediated disorders. For the study at large: The 34 multiple sclerosis patients comprised 31 that were relapsing-remitting and 3 that were secondary progressive.

Unsorted libraries were prepared from 2 million PBMCs that had been stored at -80 C. This clonotype was obtained from a human donor with multiple sclerosis. The donor label of this sample is uncertain. Sequenced input: PBMCs. The chain joins TRBV21-1 to TRBJ2-1; the D call TRBD2 from the table was never checked on the DNA. TRBV21-1 is termed a pseudogene. This CDR3 reads CAGSKPVRAGGNEQFF. As DNA, the CDR3 is TGTGCCGGCAGCAAGCCGGTCCGAGCGGGGGGAAATGAGCAGTTCTTC.